Following are 30 T cell receptor beta chains from one sample sequenced in a study of beta chain features in type 1 diabetes. Study results and limitations: Moderate but significant shortening of TCRB CDR3s was recorded in all four CD4+ subsets from Type 1 diabetes patients.

Expressed TCRB transcripts got sequenced, as all isolated RNA was reverse transcribed. The protocol was immunoSEQ multiplex PCR, while the TCRdb copy is restricted to in-frame clones and leaves out a portion. Altogether approximately 600,000 clones are present, around an eighth being singletons, with the ten largest covering approximately 0.11%. These TCRs are of unknown antigen specificity. The sample was naive CD4+ T cells from blood. The receptors stem from a man younger than 45 with type 1 diabetes.

On this clone itself: This sample also contains other DNA sequences that code for the same CDR3. The chain's CDR3 is CASSLAPYEQYF. The CDR3 DNA follows: TGTGCCAGCAGCTTAGCTCCCTACGAGCAGTACTTC. The J gene is TRBJ2-7, the V gene TRBV7-2; D remains ambiguous. Trimming removed 0 bases from V and 2 bases from J, with 2 bases in between. The length of the CDR3 is 12 residues. Germline lookup yields CDR1 SGHTA and CDR2 FQGNSA.

V and J are TRBV18 and TRBJ1-1, with 12 bases aligning to TRBD1. In germline, CDR1 is KGHSH, CDR2 LQKENI. V gave up 8 bases and J gave up 6 bases; unmatched junction bases: 7. CDR3 length: 14 amino acids. The CDR3 here is CASTRDRGQSEAFF. CDR3 DNA sequence: TGTGCCAGCACCCGGGACAGGGGGCAATCTGAAGCTTTCTTT. Drawing the rest from reference TRBV18 and TRBJ1-1, the complete variable domain is NAGVMQNPRHLVRRRGQEARLRCSPMKGHSHVYWYRQLPEEGLKFMVYLQKENIIDESGMPKERFSAEFPKEGPSILRIQQVVRGDSAAYFCASTRDRGQSEAFFGQGTRLTVV.

DNA for the CDR3: TGTGCCAGTACCTCTCGGACGGGTTTGGAGACCCAGTACTTC. Protein product: CASTSRTGLETQYF. The chain joins TRBV19 to TRBJ2-5; no clear D gene. CDR3 length equals 14 residues. Germline lookup yields CDR1 LNHDA and CDR2 SQIVND (reference sequence). Deletions cut 7 bases from V and 5 bases from J, with 17 bases between. Looking up the rest from reference TRBV19 and TRBJ2-5 gives the full variable domain: DGGITQSPKYLFRKEGQNVTLSCEQNLNHDAMYWYRQDPGQGLRLIYYSQIVNDFQKGDIAEGYSVSREKKESFPLTVTSAQKNPTAFYLCASTSRTGLETQYFGPGTRLLVL.

Only a few counts were recorded for this clone. The rearrangement joins TRBV7-2 to TRBJ2-2; D might be TRBD1 or TRBD2, each matching 5 bases. Trimming cost V 5 bases and J 0 bases, with 10 bases left between them. The CDR3 sequence is 15 residues long. In germline, CDR1 is SGHTA, CDR2 FQGNSA. In nucleotides, the CDR3 is TGTGCCAGCAGCGGGACCGGGTCGAACACCGGGGAGCTGTTTTTT. Protein product: CASSGTGSNTGELFF.

The V gene is TRBV6-6, the J gene TRBJ1-1; D remains ambiguous. Germline V lookup: CDR1 MNHNY, CDR2 SVGAGI (reference sequence). The CDR3 loop spans 13 amino acids. V was pared by 10 bases and J by 0 bases, with 12 bases between. This CDR3 reads CATTALMNTEAFF. CDR3 coding DNA: TGTGCCACTACAGCTCTTATGAACACTGAAGCTTTCTTT.

This chain uses TRBV5-4 with TRBJ2-5; TRBD2 agrees at 8 bases. Per germline, CDR1 SGHNT and CDR2 YYREEE (reference sequence). J lost 4 bases, V lost 4 bases, and 6 bases had no gene match. The CDR3 contains 14 residues. CDR3 sequence: CASSQDREGETQYF. The CDR3 region has the DNA TGTGCCAGCAGCCAAGATCGGGAGGGAGAGACCCAGTACTTC.

The chain couples TRBV28 to TRBJ1-6, with D possibly matching TRBD1 (5 bases). The CDR3 has 14 amino acids. Germline-derived CDR1 and CDR2 are MDHEN and SYDVKM. V gave up 2 bases and J gave up 7 bases, with 9 bases separating them. The CDR3 loop reads CASSLQDRNSPLHF. The CDR3 region has the DNA TGTGCCAGCAGTTTACAAGACAGAAATTCACCCCTCCACTTT.

There are a few counts of this clone. The chain is built from TRBV6-5 and TRBJ2-2; D is undetermined. The CDR3 sequence is 13 residues long. The V gene's germline CDR1 is MNHEY and CDR2 SVGAGI. V was pared by 0 bases and J by 6 bases, with 5 bases between. CDR3 sequence reads: CASSYSIPGELFF. The CDR3 nucleotides read TGTGCCAGCAGTTACTCGATTCCCGGGGAGCTGTTTTTT.

On this clone itself: The sample holds other DNA sequences that translate to the same CDR3. The chain uses TRBV28 and TRBJ2-7; D is unclear. This CDR3 comprises 11 residues. Germline CDR1 is MDHEN and CDR2 is SYDVKM. Deletions cut 4 bases from V and 1 base from J, with 2 bases between. The CDR3, as DNA: TGTGCCAGCAGTTGGTCCTACGAGCAGTACTTC. This sequence encodes CASSWSYEQYF.

The chain links TRBV7-2 to TRBJ2-2, with D tentatively TRBD1 or TRBD2 (5 bases each). The CDR3 is 15 residues long. Germline assignment: CDR1 SGHTA and CDR2 FQGNSA. The germline V and J ends were trimmed by 5 bases and 10 bases, with 20 bases remaining between them. The CDR3, as DNA: TGTGCCAGCAGCCCCCCAGGGCAGGTGGGGGTGGAGCTGTTTTTT. Translating gives CASSPPGQVGVELFF. Variable domain in full (rest from reference TRBV7-2 and TRBJ2-2): GAGVSQSPSNKVTEKGKDVELRCDPISGHTALYWYRQSLGQGLEFLIYFQGNSAPDKSGLPSDRFSAERTGGSVSTLTIQRTQQEDSAVYLCASSPPGQVGVELFFGEGSRLTVL.

Only one count was recorded for this clone. J is TRBJ2-3 and V is TRBV6-4, with D tentatively TRBD1 (6 bases). Germline CDR1 MRHNA, CDR2 SNTAGT. The CDR3 totals 13 residues. Trimming pared 2 bases from V and 5 bases from J, leaving 8 bases between. CDR3 sequence: CASSDQGQDTQYF. CDR3 nucleotide sequence: TGTGCCAGCAGTGACCAGGGACAAGATACGCAGTATTTT.

The rearrangement links TRBV7-2 to TRBJ1-2; tentatively, D is TRBD1 (5 bases). The CDR3 length is 13 residues. Germline V CDR1 and CDR2: SGHTA, FQGNSA. V lost 0 bases, J lost 8 bases, and 10 bases lay in between. The DNA of the CDR3 is TGTGCCAGCAGCTTAGCTGGGGGGACGGGCTACACCTTC. Protein: CASSLAGGTGYTF.

This clone was counted only a few times. The chain recombines TRBV6-5 with TRBJ2-7; 8 nucleotides align to TRBD1. The CDR3 consists of 14 residues. J lost 0 bases, V lost 6 bases, and 4 bases had no gene match. Germline V gene data show CDR1 as MNHEY and CDR2 as SVGAGI. The CDR3 protein is CASRPTGDSYEQYF. CDR3 DNA: TGTGCCAGCAGACCGACAGGGGACTCCTACGAGCAGTACTTC.

This clone has only a few counts. This CDR3 is also generated by other DNA sequences in the sample. V usage is TRBV6-5 and J usage is TRBJ2-7; D gene ambiguous. With 4 bases removed from V and 7 bases from J, the gap between germline ends came to 8 bases. The CDR3 sequence is 11 residues long. Per germline, CDR1 MNHEY and CDR2 SVGAGI. CDR3 nucleotide sequence: TGTGCCAGCAGTTCCCTTTATGAGCAGTACTTC. It specifies CASSSLYEQYF.

The genes are TRBV14 and TRBJ2-7; a possible D gene is TRBD2 (5 bases). V was pared by 3 bases and J by 7 bases, with 7 bases between. The CDR3 is 11 amino acids. CDR1 and CDR2 from the germline V gene are SGHDN and FVKESK. The CDR3 spells CASSHTGEQYF. For the CDR3, the DNA is TGTGCCAGCAGCCATACGGGGGAGCAGTACTTC.

This clone has just a few counts. The chain uses TRBV7-6 and TRBJ1-5; D gene unclear. The germline V and J ends were trimmed by 4 bases and 7 bases, with 11 bases remaining between them. The CDR3 has 13 residues. The germline CDR1 and CDR2 sequences are SGHVS and FNYEAQ. CDR3 sequence (DNA): TGTGCCAGCAGCTCCGAGGTGAGCCAGCCCCAGCATTTT. Translated, it gives CASSSEVSQPQHF.

This clone has a handful of counts. The CDR3 loop reads CASSFGVGETQYF. As DNA, the CDR3 is TGTGCCAGCAGCTTCGGCGTAGGGGAGACCCAGTACTTC. The chain couples TRBV7-9 to TRBJ2-5; D is undetermined. The CDR3 has 13 amino acids. The ends were cut back, 3 bases at V and 5 bases at J, with 10 bases in the middle. From germline, CDR1 is SEHNR and CDR2 FQNEAQ (reference sequence). Complete variable domain (other parts from reference TRBV7-9 and TRBJ2-5): DTGVSQNPRHKITKRGQNVTFRCDPISEHNRLYWYRQTLGQGPEFLTYFQNEAQLEKSRLLSDRFSAERPKGSFSTLEIQRTEQGDSAMYLCASSFGVGETQYFGPGTRLLVL.

In this sample, this clone turned up a few times. The chain has TRBV5-4 and TRBJ2-7, with D unresolved. The germline V gene has CDR1 SGHNT and CDR2 YYREEE (reference sequence). The CDR3 is 14 amino acids. V was cut by 0 bases and J by 2 bases, with 9 bases left in between. Here the CDR3 reads CASSLGAETYEQYF. The CDR3 DNA sequence: TGTGCCAGCAGCTTGGGAGCAGAAACCTACGAGCAGTACTTC.

This clone was seen a few times. V is TRBV7-2 and J is TRBJ2-7; 8 positions match TRBD2. Unmatched junction bases numbered 4, after V lost 4 bases and J lost 2 bases. The CDR3 runs 14 residues. CDR1 and CDR2 from the germline V gene are SGHTA and FQGNSA. DNA of the CDR3: TGTGCCAGCAGCTCCACTAGCGGACCCTACGAGCAGTACTTC. Protein sequence: CASSSTSGPYEQYF.

The chain employs TRBV5-6 and TRBJ2-7, with D perhaps TRBD1 (6 bases). This CDR3 is 13 amino acids long. Trimming shortened V by 4 bases and J by 5 bases, and 13 bases separated the two germline ends. From germline, CDR1 is SGHDT and CDR2 YYEEEE. CDR3 protein: CASSQDPGDEQYF. CDR3 in DNA: TGTGCCAGCAGCCAAGATCCAGGGGACGAGCAGTACTTC.

In this sample, this clone turned up a few times. The chain joins TRBV2 to TRBJ2-1, with a possible D match to TRBD1 (5 bases). The V gene lost 4 bases and the J gene lost 13 bases, with 11 bases spanning the gap. The CDR3 is 11 residues long. Germline CDR1 is SNHLY and CDR2 is FYNNEI. The CDR3 spells CASSGTTDQFF. In DNA, the CDR3 is TGTGCCAGCAGTGGCACGACAGATCAGTTCTTC.

This clone has only a few counts. This rearrangement joins TRBV5-4 to TRBJ2-1; 10 bases fit TRBD2. CDR1 and CDR2 from the germline V gene are SGHNT and YYREEE (reference sequence). J gave up 6 bases and V 0 bases, and 3 bases lay outside the gene matches. This CDR3 has 15 amino acids. The CDR3 loop reads CASSLALAGANEQFF. CDR3 DNA sequence: TGTGCCAGCAGCTTGGCTCTAGCGGGGGCCAATGAGCAGTTCTTC.

Here the CDR3 DNA reads TGTGCCAGCAGCCAAGATGTGGGACACAACACTGAAGCTTTCTTT. Translation gives CASSQDVGHNTEAFF. The rearrangement uses TRBV14 and TRBJ1-1; TRBD1 is a possible D gene (6 bases). The V end lost 0 bases, the J end lost 2 bases, and 10 bases lay between the germline ends. Germline V gene sequence: CDR1 SGHDN, CDR2 FVKESK. The CDR3 spans 15 residues.

The chain uses TRBV6-5 and TRBJ2-3, with unresolved D. Germline CDR1 reads MNHEY; CDR2 reads SVGAGI. The CDR3 length is 14 residues. Trimming stripped 4 bases from V and 4 bases from J, with 12 bases between. The chain's CDR3 is CASSSLQAPDTQYF. In nucleotides, the CDR3 is TGTGCCAGCAGTTCCCTCCAGGCCCCAGATACGCAGTATTTT.

The count of this clone is one. This chain joins TRBV11-2 and TRBJ2-3, with TRBD1 matching over 7 bases. CDR1 and CDR2 from the germline V gene are SGHAT and FQNNGV. The CDR3 is made up of 15 amino acids. V was clipped by 5 bases and J by 1 base; unmatched bases: 6. Written as DNA, the CDR3 is TGTGCCAGCAGCCGTTCCGGGACAGGCACAGATACGCAGTATTTT. Translating gives CASSRSGTGTDTQYF.

The chain couples TRBV30 to TRBJ1-2, with 10 bases fitting TRBD1. The CDR3 has 15 residues. The trim removed 1 base at V and 5 bases at J, leaving 7 bases unmatched. Germline CDR1 reads GTSNPN; CDR2 reads SVGIG (reference sequence). The CDR3 sequence: CAWSEGTGEGYGYTF. CDR3 nucleotide sequence: TGTGCCTGGAGTGAGGGGACAGGGGAGGGGTATGGCTACACCTTC. Supplemented by reference TRBV30 and TRBJ1-2, the full variable domain reads SQTIHQWPATLVQPVGSPLSLECTVEGTSNPNLYWYRQAAGRGLQLLFYSVGIGQISSEVPQNLSASRPQDRQFILSSKKLLLSDSGFYLCAWSEGTGEGYGYTFGSGTRLTVV.

There are a few counts of this clone. This rearrangement joins TRBV18 to TRBJ1-2, with unresolved D. The V end was cut by 2 bases, the J end by 7 bases, with 14 bases between. The CDR3 totals 14 residues. The germline V gene has CDR1 KGHSH and CDR2 LQKENI. The CDR3, as DNA: TGTGCCAGCTCACCAAGGGAGGCGGGCTCTGGCTACACCTTC. This codes for CASSPREAGSGYTF. Full variable domain (remainder filled in from reference TRBV18 and TRBJ1-2): NAGVMQNPRHLVRRRGQEARLRCSPMKGHSHVYWYRQLPEEGLKFMVYLQKENIIDESGMPKERFSAEFPKEGPSILRIQQVVRGDSAAYFCASSPREAGSGYTFGSGTRLTVV.

The sample holds a few counts of this clone. The chain joins TRBV6-5 to TRBJ1-6; tentatively, D is TRBD1 (5 bases). The length of the CDR3 is 16 residues. The germline gives CDR1 MNHEY, CDR2 SVGAGI. V shed 4 bases and J shed 6 bases, with 16 bases lying between them. The CDR3 loop reads CASSLLQGEGNSPLHF. CDR3 DNA: TGTGCCAGCAGTTTACTGCAGGGTGAAGGTAATTCACCCCTCCACTTT.

This clone was recorded a few times. V is TRBV28 and J is TRBJ1-5; tentatively, D is TRBD1 (6 bases). Trimming took off 4 bases at V and 5 bases at J, with 12 bases between the two ends. Germline V gene lookup returns CDR1 MDHEN and CDR2 SYDVKM. CDR3 length equals 14 residues. CDR3 amino acids: CASSSGQTDQPQHF. CDR3 nucleotide sequence: TGTGCCAGCAGTTCCGGACAGACGGATCAGCCCCAGCATTTT.

There are a few counts of this clone. V is TRBV27 and J is TRBJ2-5, with D perhaps given as TRBD1 or TRBD2 (5 bases each). The V and J ends lost 3 bases and 3 bases respectively, with 14 bases between them. The CDR3 has 15 residues. Germline loops: CDR1 MNHEY, CDR2 SMNVEV (reference sequence). The CDR3 bases are TGTGCCAGCAGTTTTTCCGGGACGGAAAAAGAGACCCAGTACTTC. Translated: CASSFSGTEKETQYF.